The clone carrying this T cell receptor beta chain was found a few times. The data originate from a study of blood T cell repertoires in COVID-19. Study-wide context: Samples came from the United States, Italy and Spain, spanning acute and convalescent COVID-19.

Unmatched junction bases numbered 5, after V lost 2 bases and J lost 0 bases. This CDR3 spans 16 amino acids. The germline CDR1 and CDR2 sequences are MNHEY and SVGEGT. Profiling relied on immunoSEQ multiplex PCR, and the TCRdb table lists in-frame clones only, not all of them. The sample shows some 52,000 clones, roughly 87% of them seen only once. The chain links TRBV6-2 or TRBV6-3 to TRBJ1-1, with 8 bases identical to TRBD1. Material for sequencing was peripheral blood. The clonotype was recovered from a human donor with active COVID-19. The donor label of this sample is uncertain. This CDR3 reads CASSYARTGMNTEAFF. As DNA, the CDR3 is TGTGCCAGCAGTTACGCCCGGACAGGGATGAACACTGAAGCTTTCTTT.